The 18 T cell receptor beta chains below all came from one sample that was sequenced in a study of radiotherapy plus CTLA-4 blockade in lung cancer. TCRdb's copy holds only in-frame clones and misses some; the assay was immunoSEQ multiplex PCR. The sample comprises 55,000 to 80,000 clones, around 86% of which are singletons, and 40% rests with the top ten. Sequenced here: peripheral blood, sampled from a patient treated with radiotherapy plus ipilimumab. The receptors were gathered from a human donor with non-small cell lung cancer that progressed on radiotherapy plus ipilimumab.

CDR3 in DNA: TGTGCCAGCAGCTTGCGCGTTGTCGGGACAGGGTTACCGGGAAACACCATATATTTT. Its translation: CASSLRVVGTGLPGNTIYF. The genes are TRBV7-9 and TRBJ1-3; 9 nucleotides line up with TRBD1. This CDR3 contains 19 residues. Germline values: CDR1 SEHNR, CDR2 FQNEAQ (reference sequence). The J segment lost 4 bases and the V segment lost 3 bases, leaving 16 bases of the junction unmatched.

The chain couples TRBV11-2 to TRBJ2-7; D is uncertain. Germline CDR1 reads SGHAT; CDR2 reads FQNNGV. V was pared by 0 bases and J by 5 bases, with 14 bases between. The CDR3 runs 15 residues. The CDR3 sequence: CASSLDRLTWDEQYV. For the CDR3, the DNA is TGTGCCAGCAGCTTAGATCGACTGACATGGGACGAGCAGTACGTC.

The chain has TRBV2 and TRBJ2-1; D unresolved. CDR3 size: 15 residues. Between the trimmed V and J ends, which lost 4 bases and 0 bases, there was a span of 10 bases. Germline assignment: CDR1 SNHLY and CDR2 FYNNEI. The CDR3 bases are TGTGCCAGCAGTGTACAGTCAAGCTCCTACAATGAGCAGTTCTTC. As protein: CASSVQSSSYNEQFF.

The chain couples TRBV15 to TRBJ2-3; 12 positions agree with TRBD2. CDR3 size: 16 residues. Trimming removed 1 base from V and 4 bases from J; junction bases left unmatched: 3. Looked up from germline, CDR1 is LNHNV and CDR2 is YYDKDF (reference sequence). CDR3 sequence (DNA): TGTGCCACCAGCAGAGGACTAGCGGGAGCTGCAGATACGCAGTATTTT. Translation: CATSRGLAGAADTQYF.

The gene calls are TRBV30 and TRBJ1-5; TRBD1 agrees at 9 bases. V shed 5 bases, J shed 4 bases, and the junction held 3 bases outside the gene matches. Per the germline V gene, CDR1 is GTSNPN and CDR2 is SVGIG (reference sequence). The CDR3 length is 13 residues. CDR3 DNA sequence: TGTGCCTGGGGAGGGACAGGGAATCAGCCCCAGCATTTT. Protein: CAWGGTGNQPQHF.

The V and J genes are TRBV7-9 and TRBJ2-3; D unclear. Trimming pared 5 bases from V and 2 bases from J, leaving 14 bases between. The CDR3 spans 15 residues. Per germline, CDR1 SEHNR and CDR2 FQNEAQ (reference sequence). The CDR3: CASSPPRVPTDTQYF. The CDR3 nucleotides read TGTGCCAGCAGCCCCCCACGGGTTCCCACAGATACGCAGTATTTT.

The CDR3 coding sequence is TGTGCCAGCAGCACCCGGACTAGCGGCAAGAGGGGCGACAATGAGCAGTTCTTC. Its translation is CASSTRTSGKRGDNEQFF. This chain links TRBV9 with TRBJ2-1, with TRBD2 matching 10 bases. This CDR3 is 18 amino acids long. Germline-derived CDR1 and CDR2 are SGDLS and YYNGEE. The junction had 15 bases not matched to a gene; V was cut back by 4 bases and J by 5 bases.

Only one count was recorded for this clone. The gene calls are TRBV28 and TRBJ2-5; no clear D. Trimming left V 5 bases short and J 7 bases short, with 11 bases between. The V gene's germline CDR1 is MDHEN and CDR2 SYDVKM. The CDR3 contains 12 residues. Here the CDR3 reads CASSPIVGTQYF. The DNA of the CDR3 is TGTGCCAGCAGTCCCATCGTTGGGACCCAGTACTTC.

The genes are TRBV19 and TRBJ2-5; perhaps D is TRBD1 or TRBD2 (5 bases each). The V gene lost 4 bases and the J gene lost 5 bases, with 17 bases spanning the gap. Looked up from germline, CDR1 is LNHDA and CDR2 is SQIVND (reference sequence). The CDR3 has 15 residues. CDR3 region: CASSTASGSWETQYF. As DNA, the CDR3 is TGTGCCAGTAGTACCGCCTCAGGGAGCTGGGAGACCCAGTACTTC.

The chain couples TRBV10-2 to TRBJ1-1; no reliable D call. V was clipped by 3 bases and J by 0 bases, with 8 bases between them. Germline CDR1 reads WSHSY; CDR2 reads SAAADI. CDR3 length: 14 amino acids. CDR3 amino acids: CASSDRSMNTEAFF. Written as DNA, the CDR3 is TGCGCCAGCAGTGATCGTTCAATGAACACTGAAGCTTTCTTT.

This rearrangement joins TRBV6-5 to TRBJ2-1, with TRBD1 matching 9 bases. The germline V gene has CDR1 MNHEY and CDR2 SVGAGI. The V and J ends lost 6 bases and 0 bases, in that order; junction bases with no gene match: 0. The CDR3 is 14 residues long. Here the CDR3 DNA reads TGTGCCAGCAGGACAGGGGGCTCCTACAATGAGCAGTTCTTC. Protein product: CASRTGGSYNEQFF.

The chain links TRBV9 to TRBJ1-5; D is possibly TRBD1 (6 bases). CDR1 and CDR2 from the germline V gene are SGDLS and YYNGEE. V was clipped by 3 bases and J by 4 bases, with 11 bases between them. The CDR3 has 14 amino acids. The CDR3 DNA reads TGTGCCAGCAGCGCAGGGGATATGAATCAGCCCCAGCATTTT. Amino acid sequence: CASSAGDMNQPQHF.

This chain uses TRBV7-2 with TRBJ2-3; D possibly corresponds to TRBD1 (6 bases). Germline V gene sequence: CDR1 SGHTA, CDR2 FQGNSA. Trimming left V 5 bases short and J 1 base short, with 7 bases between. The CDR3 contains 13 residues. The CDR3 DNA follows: TGTGCCAGCAGCCCAGGGGGCACAGATACGCAGTATTTT. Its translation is CASSPGGTDTQYF.

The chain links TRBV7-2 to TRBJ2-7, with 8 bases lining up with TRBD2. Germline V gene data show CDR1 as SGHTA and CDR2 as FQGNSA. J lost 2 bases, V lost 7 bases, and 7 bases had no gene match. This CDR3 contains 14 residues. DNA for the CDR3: TGTGCCAGCAACCAAGCGGGAGCCCCCTACGAGCAGTACGTC. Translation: CASNQAGAPYEQYV.

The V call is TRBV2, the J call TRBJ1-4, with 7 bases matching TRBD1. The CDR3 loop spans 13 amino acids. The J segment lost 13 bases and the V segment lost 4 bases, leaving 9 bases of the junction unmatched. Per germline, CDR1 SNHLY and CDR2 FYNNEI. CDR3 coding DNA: TGTGCCAGCAGTGGCCAAGACAGGGTGAGACTGTTTTTT. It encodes CASSGQDRVRLFF.

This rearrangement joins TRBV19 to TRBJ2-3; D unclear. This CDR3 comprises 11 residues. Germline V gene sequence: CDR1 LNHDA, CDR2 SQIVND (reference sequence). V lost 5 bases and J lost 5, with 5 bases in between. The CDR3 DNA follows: TGTGCCAGTAGTGACCTAGATACGCAGTATTTT. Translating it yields CASSDLDTQYF.

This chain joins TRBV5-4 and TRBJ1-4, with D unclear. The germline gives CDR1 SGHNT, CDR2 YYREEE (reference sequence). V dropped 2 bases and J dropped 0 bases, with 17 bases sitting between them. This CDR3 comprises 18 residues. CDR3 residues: CASSLDPVGAATNEKLFF. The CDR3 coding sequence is TGTGCCAGCAGCTTAGACCCCGTTGGAGCTGCAACTAATGAAAAACTGTTTTTT.

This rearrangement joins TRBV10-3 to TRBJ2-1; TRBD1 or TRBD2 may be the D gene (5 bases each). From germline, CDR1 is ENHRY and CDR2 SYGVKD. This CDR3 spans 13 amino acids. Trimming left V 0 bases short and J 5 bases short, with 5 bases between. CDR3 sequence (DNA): TGTGCCATCAGTGAGTCGGGACACAATGAGCAGTTCTTC. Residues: CAISESGHNEQFF.